This entry features one T cell receptor beta chain sequence. Clones were read by immunoSEQ multiplex PCR, and TCRdb kept only the in-frame ones, dropping some. The sample has about 110,000 clones; around 78% are singletons. Patients of the Seattle cohort, enrolled during active infection, were followed longitudinally. These data come from a study of blood T cell repertoires in COVID-19. Looking at the study overall: Whether acute or convalescent, the COVID-19 samples came from the United States, Italy and Spain. PBMCs, B-cell-depleted T cells, or T cells were the source of the cDNA or gDNA that made up the material.

V lost 1 base and J 0 bases, leaving 9 bases between the germline ends. The CDR3 is made up of 15 amino acids. Germline assignment: CDR1 SGHTA and CDR2 FQGTGA. The chain combines TRBV7-3 with TRBJ1-2; no definite D call. The TCR sequence derives from a man older than 75 with COVID-19, enrolled during active disease. Sequenced material: peripheral blood. CDR3 amino acids: CASSLNSVTNYGYTF. The CDR3 nucleotides read TGTGCCAGCAGCTTAAATTCAGTAACTAACTATGGCTACACCTTC.